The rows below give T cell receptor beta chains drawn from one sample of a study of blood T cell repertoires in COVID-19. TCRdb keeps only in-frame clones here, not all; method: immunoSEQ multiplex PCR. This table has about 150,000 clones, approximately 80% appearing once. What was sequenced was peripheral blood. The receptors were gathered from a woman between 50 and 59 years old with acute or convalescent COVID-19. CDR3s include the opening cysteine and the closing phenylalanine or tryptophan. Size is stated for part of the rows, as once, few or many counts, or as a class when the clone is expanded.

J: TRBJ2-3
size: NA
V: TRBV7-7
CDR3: CASRRLAGSTDTQYF

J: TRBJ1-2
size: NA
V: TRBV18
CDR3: CASSPSEGGANYGYTF

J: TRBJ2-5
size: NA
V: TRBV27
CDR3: CASSFSYQETQYF

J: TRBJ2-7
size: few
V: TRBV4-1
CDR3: CASSQESGSPYEQYF

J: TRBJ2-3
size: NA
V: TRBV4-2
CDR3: CASSQVADTQYF

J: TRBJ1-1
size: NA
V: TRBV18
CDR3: CASRPGQGSEAFF

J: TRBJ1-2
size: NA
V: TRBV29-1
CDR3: CSVENRGDGYTF

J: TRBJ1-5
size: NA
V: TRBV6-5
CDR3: CASSPYGNQPQHF

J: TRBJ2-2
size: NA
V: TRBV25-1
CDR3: CASGQGNMNGELFF

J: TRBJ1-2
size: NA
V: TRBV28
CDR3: CASSFGPVGVYTF

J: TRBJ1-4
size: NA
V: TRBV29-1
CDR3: CSVDLAGGAGRTNEKLFF

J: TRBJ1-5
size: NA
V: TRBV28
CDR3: CASSFRVSLGPQHF

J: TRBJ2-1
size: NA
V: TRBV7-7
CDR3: CASSLTGSYNEQFF

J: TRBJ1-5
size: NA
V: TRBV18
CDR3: CASSHGQGASNQPQHF

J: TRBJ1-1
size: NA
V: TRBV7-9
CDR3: CASSQSIDRGLNTEAFF

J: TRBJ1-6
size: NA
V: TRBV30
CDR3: CAWSAGGDSPLHF

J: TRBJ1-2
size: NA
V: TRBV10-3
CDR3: CAIRREDDGYTF

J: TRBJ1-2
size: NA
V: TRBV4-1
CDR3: CASSQEAKIYGYTF

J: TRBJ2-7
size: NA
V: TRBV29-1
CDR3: CSVHITGVNEQYF

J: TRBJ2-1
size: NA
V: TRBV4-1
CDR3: CASSQDVVGQGASGGTYEQFF

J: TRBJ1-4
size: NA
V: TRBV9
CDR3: CASSVASGQNEKLFF

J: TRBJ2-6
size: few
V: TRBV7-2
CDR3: CASTPGTGSTGANVLTF

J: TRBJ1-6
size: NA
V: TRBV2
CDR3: CASSGDLSSYNSPLHF

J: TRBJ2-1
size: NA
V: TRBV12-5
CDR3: CASVRGDSSSYNEQFF

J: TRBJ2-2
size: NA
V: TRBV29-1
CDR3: CSVDRGWDTGELFF

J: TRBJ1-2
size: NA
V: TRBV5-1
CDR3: CASSLDGGGRGYTF

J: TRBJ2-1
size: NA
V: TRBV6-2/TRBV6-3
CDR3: CASSSPSRHNEQFF

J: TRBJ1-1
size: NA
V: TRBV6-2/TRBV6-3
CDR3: CASSYSSQGASMNTEAFF

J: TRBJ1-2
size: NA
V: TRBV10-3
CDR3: CAMGTGENYGYTF

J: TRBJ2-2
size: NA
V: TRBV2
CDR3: CASSDGQNTGELFF

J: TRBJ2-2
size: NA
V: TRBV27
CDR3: CASEVAWNNGELFF

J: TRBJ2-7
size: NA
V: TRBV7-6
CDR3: CASSSGAGGVYEQYF

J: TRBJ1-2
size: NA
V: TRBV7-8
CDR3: CASSRPRGYGYTF

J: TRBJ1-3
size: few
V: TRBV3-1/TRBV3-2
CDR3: CASSQGVTGNTIYF

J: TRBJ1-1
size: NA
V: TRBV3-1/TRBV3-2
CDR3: CASSQVYQGANTEAFF

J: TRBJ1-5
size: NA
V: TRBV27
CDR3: CASSPGESSNQPQHF

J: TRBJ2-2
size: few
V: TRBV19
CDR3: CASRVGTVETGELFF

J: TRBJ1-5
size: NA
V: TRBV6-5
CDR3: CASSRDSVGNQPQHF

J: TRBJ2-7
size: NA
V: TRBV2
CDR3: CASSPTGTYEQYF

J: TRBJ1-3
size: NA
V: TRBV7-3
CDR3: CASSLSGQENSGNTIYF

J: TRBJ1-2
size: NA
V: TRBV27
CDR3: CASSLQGNYGYTF

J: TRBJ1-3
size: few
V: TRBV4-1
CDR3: CASSQDSGSGNTIYF

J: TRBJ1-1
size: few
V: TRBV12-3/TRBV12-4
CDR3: CASSLFMNTEAFF

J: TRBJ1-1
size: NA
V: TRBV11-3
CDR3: CASSLAENTEAFF

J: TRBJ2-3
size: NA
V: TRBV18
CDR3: CASSPEVYRLTDTQYF